Listed below are T cell receptor beta chains from one sample, sequenced in a study of blood T cell repertoires in COVID-19. Clones were sequenced by immunoSEQ multiplex PCR, and TCRdb holds only the in-frame ones, with some missing. The sample holds some 150,000 clones, 86% seen once. Sequenced: PBMCs or T cells enriched from blood (not recorded which). These receptors were taken from a man in his fifties or sixties who had recovered from COVID-19. Each CDR3 is given with its conserved first and last residue. A D gene is named only where the DNA matches it firmly. Not every row has a clone size; where given, it reads once, few, many or a size class.

TRBJ2-5,TRBV6-5,.,.,CASSFQGYQETQYF,TGTGCCAGCAGTTTTCAGGGGTACCAAGAGACCCAGTACTTC
TRBJ2-6,TRBV4-3,TRBD2,.,CASSQDSASGRLSGANVLTF,TGCGCCAGCAGCCAAGACTCGGCTAGCGGGAGGCTCTCTGGGGCCAACGTCCTGACTTTC
TRBJ1-6,TRBV6-5,.,.,CASSSVYNSPLHF,TGTGCCAGCAGTTCAGTATATAATTCACCCCTCCACTTT
TRBJ1-5,TRBV7-4,TRBD1,.,CASSLPSPGTGEGQPQHF,TGTGCCAGCAGCTTACCCAGCCCTGGGACAGGGGAGGGTCAGCCCCAGCATTTT
TRBJ2-1,TRBV5-5,.,.,CASGRTGRDNEQFF,TGTGCCAGTGGAAGGACAGGGAGGGACAATGAGCAGTTCTTC
TRBJ1-5,TRBV18,TRBD1,.,CASSPAGGGRSNQPQHF,TGTGCCAGCTCACCAGCAGGAGGGGGCCGAAGCAATCAGCCCCAGCATTTT
TRBJ2-4,TRBV3-1/TRBV3-2,.,once,CASSPLRRGVLYF,TGTGCCAGCAGCCCACTGAGGAGGGGTGTTCTATACTTC
TRBJ2-5,TRBV19,.,.,CASSISRRGLYQETQYF,TGTGCCAGTAGTATTTCCCGGCGGGGCCTGTACCAAGAGACCCAGTACTTC
TRBJ1-2,TRBV3-1/TRBV3-2,TRBD1,.,CASSQAIDREAYGYTF,TGTGCCAGCAGCCAAGCGATAGACAGGGAGGCCTATGGCTACACCTTC
TRBJ2-1,TRBV5-1,TRBD2,.,CASSLESGGLSEQFF,TGCGCCAGCAGCTTGGAAAGCGGGGGGCTATCTGAGCAGTTCTTC
TRBJ1-6,TRBV5-1,.,.,CASSPLGTSNSPLHF,TGCGCCAGCAGCCCACTTGGGACATCTAATTCACCCCTCCACTTT
TRBJ2-3,TRBV11-2,TRBD2,.,CASSLGGGAPDTQYF,TGTGCCAGCAGCTTAGGCGGGGGGGCCCCAGATACGCAGTATTTT
TRBJ2-3,TRBV4-3,TRBD2,.,CASSARLAESDTQYF,TGCGCCAGCAGCGCCCGACTAGCGGAGTCAGATACGCAGTATTTT
TRBJ2-2,TRBV9,TRBD1,.,CASSPKPGQGNTGELFF,TGTGCCAGCAGCCCAAAACCGGGACAGGGTAACACCGGGGAGCTGTTTTTT
TRBJ2-1,TRBV7-2,.,.,CASSGNGVGEQFF,TGTGCCAGCAGCGGAAATGGAGTAGGTGAGCAGTTCTTC
TRBJ1-4,TRBV12-2,.,.,CASRGPWEEKLFF,TGTGCAAGTCGGGGGCCCTGGGAAGAAAAACTGTTTTTT
TRBJ2-1,TRBV5-1,TRBD2,many,CASSASGGYNEQFF,TGCGCCAGCAGTGCGAGCGGGGGGTACAATGAGCAGTTCTTC
TRBJ1-2,TRBV5-4,.,few,CASSRAEVNYGYTF,TGTGCCAGCAGCCGTGCGGAGGTTAACTATGGCTACACCTTC
TRBJ1-2,TRBV2,.,.,CASSESTYYGYTF,TGTGCCAGCAGTGAGTCTACCTACTATGGCTACACCTTC
TRBJ1-2,TRBV5-1,.,.,CASSLDSYYGYTF,TGCGCCAGCAGCTTGGACTCCTACTATGGCTACACCTTC